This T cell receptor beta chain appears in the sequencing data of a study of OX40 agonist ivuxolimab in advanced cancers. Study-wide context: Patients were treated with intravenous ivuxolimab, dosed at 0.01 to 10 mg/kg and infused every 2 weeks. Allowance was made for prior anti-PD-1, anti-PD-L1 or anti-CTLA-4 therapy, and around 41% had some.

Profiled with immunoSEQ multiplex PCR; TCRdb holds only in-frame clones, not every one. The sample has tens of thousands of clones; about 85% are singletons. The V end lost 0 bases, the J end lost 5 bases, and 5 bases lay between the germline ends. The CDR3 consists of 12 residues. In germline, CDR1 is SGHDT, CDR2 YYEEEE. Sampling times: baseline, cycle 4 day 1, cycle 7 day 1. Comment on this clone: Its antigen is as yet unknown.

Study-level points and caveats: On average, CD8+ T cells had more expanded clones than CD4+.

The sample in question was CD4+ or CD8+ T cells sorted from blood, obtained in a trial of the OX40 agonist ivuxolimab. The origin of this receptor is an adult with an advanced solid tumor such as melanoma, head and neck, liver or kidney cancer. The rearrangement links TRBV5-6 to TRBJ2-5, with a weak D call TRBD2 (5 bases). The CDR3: CASSLVAETQYF. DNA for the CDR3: TGTGCCAGCAGCTTGGTAGCGGAGACCCAGTACTTC.